A selection of T cell receptor beta chains follows, all from one sample in a study of shared clonotypes between healthy human individuals. Method: immunoSEQ multiplex PCR; TCRdb's copy keeps in-frame clones and lacks some. The table shows a few million clones, with about nine tenths occurring only once. The sample was naive CD4+ T cells from PBMCs. The source of these receptors is a man younger than 30 in good health. Some clones in this sample may be carry-over from other donors' samples. CDR3s include the opening cysteine and the closing phenylalanine or tryptophan. Each record gives: D gene, CDR3 length, V gene, clone size, J gene, CDR3 protein, CDR3 DNA. A D gene is named only where the DNA matches it firmly. Rows may omit the clone size; those that give it use once, few, many or a size class.

D: NA
length: 15
V: TRBV27
size: NA
J: TRBJ2-5
CDR3: CASSGGALAQETQYF
DNA: TGTGCCAGCAGCGGAGGTGCTCTAGCCCAAGAGACCCAGTACTTC

D: NA
length: 13
V: TRBV15
size: NA
J: TRBJ2-5
CDR3: CATSRLSAETQYF
DNA: TGTGCCACCAGCAGACTTAGTGCGGAGACCCAGTACTTC

D: TRBD2
length: 16
V: TRBV4-1
size: NA
J: TRBJ2-3
CDR3: CASSQEASGRTDTQYF
DNA: TGCGCCAGCAGCCAAGAGGCTAGCGGGAGAACAGATACGCAGTATTTT

D: NA
length: 15
V: TRBV11-2
size: NA
J: TRBJ2-3
CDR3: CASSLGPGATDTQYF
DNA: TGTGCCAGCAGCTTAGGTCCAGGGGCGACAGATACGCAGTATTTT

D: TRBD1
length: 14
V: TRBV6-1
size: NA
J: TRBJ2-2
CDR3: CASSPDRGWGELFF
DNA: TGTGCCAGCAGCCCAGACAGGGGCTGGGGGGAGCTGTTTTTT

D: NA
length: 14
V: TRBV19
size: NA
J: TRBJ1-2
CDR3: CASTNGRGGYGYTF
DNA: TGTGCCAGTACCAATGGGAGGGGCGGATATGGCTACACCTTC

D: TRBD1
length: 13
V: TRBV2
size: NA
J: TRBJ2-7
CDR3: CASTRDRTYEQYF
DNA: TGTGCCAGCACCCGGGACAGAACCTACGAGCAGTACTTC

D: NA
length: 12
V: TRBV28
size: NA
J: TRBJ1-4
CDR3: CASSPPREKLFF
DNA: TGTGCCAGCAGCCCTCCGCGGGAAAAACTGTTTTTT

D: NA
length: 14
V: TRBV11-3
size: NA
J: TRBJ2-5
CDR3: CASSSSGGRETQYF
DNA: TGTGCCAGCAGCTCGTCCGGGGGCCGGGAGACCCAGTACTTC

D: NA
length: 13
V: TRBV7-9
size: once
J: TRBJ2-5
CDR3: CASSRIRGVTQYF
DNA: TGTGCCAGCAGCCGTATACGAGGGGTGACCCAGTACTTC

D: NA
length: 11
V: TRBV28
size: NA
J: TRBJ2-7
CDR3: CASSLSREQYF
DNA: TGTGCCAGCAGTCTTTCGAGGGAGCAGTACTTC

D: NA
length: 14
V: TRBV6-5
size: NA
J: TRBJ2-7
CDR3: CASSSYPGVYEQYF
DNA: TGTGCCAGCAGCTCCTACCCGGGAGTCTACGAGCAGTACTTC

D: TRBD1
length: 15
V: TRBV30
size: NA
J: TRBJ1-3
CDR3: CAWSVGQGSGNTIYF
DNA: TGTGCCTGGAGTGTAGGACAGGGCTCTGGAAACACCATATATTTT

D: TRBD1
length: 15
V: TRBV5-6
size: NA
J: TRBJ1-6
CDR3: CASSLAQGAQSPLHF
DNA: TGTGCCAGCAGCTTGGCGCAGGGGGCGCAGTCACCCCTCCACTTT

D: NA
length: 14
V: TRBV7-8
size: NA
J: TRBJ2-7
CDR3: CASSFGGGSARQYF
DNA: TGTGCCAGCAGCTTTGGGGGCGGATCGGCTAGGCAGTACTTC

D: NA
length: 15
V: TRBV27
size: NA
J: TRBJ1-2
CDR3: CASSLIAGDEYGYTF
DNA: TGTGCCAGCAGTTTAATCGCAGGGGATGAGTATGGCTACACCTTC

D: NA
length: 13
V: TRBV9
size: NA
J: TRBJ1-2
CDR3: CASSVAAGYGYTF
DNA: TGTGCCAGCAGCGTAGCGGCGGGCTATGGCTACACCTTC

D: TRBD1
length: 13
V: TRBV5-8
size: NA
J: TRBJ1-1
CDR3: CASSLGDRPEAFF
DNA: TGTGCCAGCAGCTTGGGGGACAGGCCTGAAGCTTTCTTT

D: TRBD2
length: 12
V: TRBV6-1
size: NA
J: TRBJ2-1
CDR3: CASSESGGEQFF
DNA: TGTGCCAGCAGTGAAAGCGGGGGAGAGCAGTTCTTC

D: NA
length: 16
V: TRBV2
size: NA
J: TRBJ2-1
CDR3: CASSEKGGRTFGEQFF
DNA: TGTGCCAGCAGTGAGAAGGGGGGCAGGACTTTCGGTGAGCAGTTCTTC

D: NA
length: 17
V: TRBV7-9
size: NA
J: TRBJ1-5
CDR3: CASSYYLGTYSNQPQHF
DNA: TGTGCCAGCAGCTACTACCTTGGAACTTATAGCAATCAGCCCCAGCATTTT

D: NA
length: 16
V: TRBV9
size: NA
J: TRBJ2-1
CDR3: CASSASIAGSYNEQFF
DNA: TGTGCCAGCAGCGCGTCAATTGCGGGCTCCTACAATGAGCAGTTCTTC

D: NA
length: 14
V: TRBV7-3
size: NA
J: TRBJ2-2
CDR3: CASSAKRGTGELFF
DNA: TGTGCCAGCAGCGCTAAACGAGGGACCGGGGAGCTGTTTTTT

D: NA
length: 12
V: TRBV21-1
size: NA
J: TRBJ2-2
CDR3: CAREISPGELFF
DNA: TGTGCCAGGGAGATCAGTCCCGGGGAGCTGTTTTTT

D: TRBD2
length: 22
V: TRBV7-3
size: NA
J: TRBJ2-6
CDR3: CASSPGAFVPGGPSGGANVLTF
DNA: TGTGCCAGCAGCCCAGGTGCCTTTGTACCGGGAGGGCCCTCAGGAGGGGCCAACGTCCTGACTTTC

D: NA
length: 13
V: TRBV7-2
size: NA
J: TRBJ2-1
CDR3: CASSLGTRDEQFF
DNA: TGTGCCAGCAGCCTTGGAACTCGCGATGAGCAGTTCTTC

D: NA
length: 12
V: TRBV29-1
size: few
J: TRBJ1-1
CDR3: CSVGQMNTEAFF
DNA: TGCAGCGTGGGTCAGATGAACACTGAAGCTTTCTTT

D: TRBD1
length: 16
V: TRBV30
size: NA
J: TRBJ2-7
CDR3: CAWSLSWGQSSYEQYF
DNA: TGTGCCTGGAGTTTGTCTTGGGGACAGAGCTCCTACGAGCAGTACTTC

D: NA
length: 11
V: TRBV6-5
size: NA
J: TRBJ1-1
CDR3: CASKGNTEAFF
DNA: TGTGCCAGCAAAGGAAACACTGAAGCTTTCTTT

D: NA
length: 13
V: TRBV4-1
size: NA
J: TRBJ2-2
CDR3: CASSHAFGWELFF
DNA: TGCGCCAGCAGCCATGCATTCGGTTGGGAGCTGTTTTTT

D: TRBD1
length: 14
V: TRBV7-2
size: NA
J: TRBJ2-7
CDR3: CASSRDRTTYEQYF
DNA: TGTGCCAGCAGCCGGGACAGGACCACCTACGAGCAGTACTTC

D: TRBD1
length: 14
V: TRBV6-5
size: NA
J: TRBJ1-5
CDR3: CASQTRTGRQPQHF
DNA: TGTGCCAGCCAAACGAGGACAGGGCGCCAGCCCCAGCATTTT

D: NA
length: 14
V: TRBV7-9
size: NA
J: TRBJ1-2
CDR3: CASTPAPPNYGYTF
DNA: TGTGCCAGCACCCCCGCGCCACCTAACTATGGCTACACCTTC

D: NA
length: 16
V: TRBV28
size: NA
J: TRBJ1-1
CDR3: CASSFFNRPRGTEAFF
DNA: TGTGCCAGCAGTTTTTTTAATCGACCCCGCGGCACTGAAGCTTTCTTT

D: TRBD1
length: 16
V: TRBV5-1
size: once
J: TRBJ1-4
CDR3: CASSSGTGATNEKLFF
DNA: TGCGCCAGCAGCTCCGGGACAGGGGCAACTAATGAAAAACTGTTTTTT

D: TRBD2
length: 15
V: TRBV5-4
size: NA
J: TRBJ2-7
CDR3: CASSSPGLAGAEQYF
DNA: TGTGCCAGCAGCTCACCGGGACTAGCGGGAGCGGAGCAGTACTTC

D: NA
length: 15
V: TRBV5-6
size: NA
J: TRBJ2-1
CDR3: CASSSDVNPYNEQFF
DNA: TGTGCCAGCAGCTCTGACGTGAACCCCTACAATGAGCAGTTCTTC

D: NA
length: 16
V: TRBV10-3
size: NA
J: TRBJ2-2
CDR3: CAISARAGAKTGELFF
DNA: TGTGCCATCAGTGCTCGGGCAGGGGCGAAGACCGGGGAGCTGTTTTTT

D: TRBD1
length: 14
V: TRBV4-2
size: NA
J: TRBJ1-2
CDR3: CASSRRDRVYGYTF
DNA: TGTGCCAGCAGCCGACGCGACAGGGTGTATGGCTACACCTTC

D: TRBD2
length: 15
V: TRBV7-3
size: NA
J: TRBJ2-2
CDR3: CASSGLAGDTGELFF
DNA: TGTGCCAGCAGCGGACTAGCGGGAGACACCGGGGAGCTGTTTTTT

D: NA
length: 14
V: TRBV5-6
size: few
J: TRBJ2-6
CDR3: CASFFVSGANVLTF
DNA: TGTGCCAGCTTTTTTGTGTCTGGGGCCAACGTCCTGACTTTC

D: TRBD2
length: 16
V: TRBV4-1
size: NA
J: TRBJ2-1
CDR3: CASSQDLAGGRGEQFF
DNA: TGCGCCAGCAGCCAAGATTTGGCGGGAGGGCGGGGTGAGCAGTTCTTC

D: NA
length: 16
V: TRBV14
size: NA
J: TRBJ1-2
CDR3: CASSPRVSSLNYGYTF
DNA: TGTGCCAGCAGCCCCCGAGTCTCCTCATTAAACTATGGCTACACCTTC

D: NA
length: 11
V: TRBV29-1
size: NA
J: TRBJ2-7
CDR3: CSAAGSYEQYF
DNA: TGCAGCGCCGCGGGGTCCTACGAGCAGTACTTC

D: NA
length: 14
V: TRBV5-6
size: NA
J: TRBJ2-5
CDR3: CASSLGTGKETQYF
DNA: TGTGCCAGCAGCTTGGGTACGGGAAAAGAGACCCAGTACTTC

D: TRBD1
length: 14
V: TRBV7-9
size: NA
J: TRBJ1-5
CDR3: CASSLGGTAQPQHF
DNA: TGTGCCAGCAGCTTAGGGGGGACAGCTCAGCCCCAGCATTTT

D: NA
length: 17
V: TRBV7-6
size: once
J: TRBJ1-4
CDR3: CASSLDLKQGGYEKLFF
DNA: TGTGCCAGCAGCCTCGACCTAAAGCAGGGAGGATATGAAAAACTGTTTTTT

D: NA
length: 10
V: TRBV2
size: NA
J: TRBJ1-2
CDR3: CAGRSYGYTF
DNA: TGTGCCGGAAGATCCTATGGCTACACCTTC

D: NA
length: 15
V: TRBV4-1
size: NA
J: TRBJ1-2
CDR3: CASSQPLDKIYGYTF
DNA: TGCGCCAGCAGCCAACCCCTAGACAAGATCTATGGCTACACCTTC

D: TRBD1
length: 14
V: TRBV27
size: NA
J: TRBJ2-7
CDR3: CASSPLTGSYEQYF
DNA: TGTGCCAGCAGTCCTTTGACAGGGTCCTACGAGCAGTACTTC